A single sample is the source of the 28 T cell receptor beta chains below, sequenced in a study of shared clonotypes between healthy human individuals. TCRdb's copy holds only in-frame clones and misses some; the assay was immunoSEQ multiplex PCR. Of 470,000 or so clones detected, 81% appear once; the ten largest clones hold 12%. Sequenced input: PBMCs. These receptors were taken from a woman in her forties in good health. Some clones in this sample may be carry-over from other donors' samples.

This clone was seen just once. The chain couples TRBV10-2 to TRBJ2-5, with D uncertain. The CDR3 contains 13 residues. Trimming removed 6 bases from V and 5 bases from J, with 13 bases in between. Germline V gene lookup returns CDR1 WSHSY and CDR2 SAAADI. CDR3 sequence (DNA): TGCGCCAGCAGCCGGACGGTAGGGGAGACCCAGTACTTC. Its translation: CASSRTVGETQYF.

The J gene is TRBJ2-7, the V gene TRBV20-1; D call uncertain. Between the trimmed V and J ends, which lost 6 bases and 3 bases, there was a span of 9 bases. CDR1 and CDR2 from the germline V gene are DFQATT and SNEGSKA (reference sequence). This CDR3 region has 11 residues. The CDR3 sequence: CSAQSFYEQYF. Written as DNA, the CDR3 is TGCAGTGCGCAAAGCTTCTACGAGCAGTACTTC.

This clone has a count of ten or more. The same CDR3 can be traced to other DNA sequences in this sample. The J gene is TRBJ1-3, the V gene TRBV18; 7 nucleotides match TRBD1. The CDR3 has 15 residues. J lost 2 bases, V lost 3 bases, and 4 bases had no gene match. CDR1 is KGHSH and CDR2 is LQKENI in the germline V gene. CDR3 coding DNA: TGTGCCAGCTCACCGGACAGGCGGACTGGAAACACCATATATTTT. This translates into CASSPDRRTGNTIYF.

The rearrangement uses TRBV25-1 and TRBJ1-2; the D is unclear. The germline V and J ends were trimmed by 1 base and 0 bases, with 9 bases remaining between them. The CDR3 length is 15 residues. Germline-derived CDR1 and CDR2 are MGHDK and SYGVNS. The DNA for the CDR3 is TGTGCCAGCAGTGAATTCGGTGGATCTAACTATGGCTACACCTTC. Protein: CASSEFGGSNYGYTF.

The chain employs TRBV30 and TRBJ1-1, with a tentative D call TRBD1 (5 bases). The CDR3 runs 11 residues. Germline V gene lookup returns CDR1 GTSNPN and CDR2 SVGIG (reference sequence). V was trimmed by 6 bases and J by 3 bases, leaving 8 bases between them. CDR3 loop: CACGGDTEAFF. CDR3 sequence (DNA): TGTGCCTGCGGGGGGGACACTGAAGCTTTCTTT. Full variable domain (rest looked up from reference TRBV30 and TRBJ1-1): SQTIHQWPATLVQPVGSPLSLECTVEGTSNPNLYWYRQAAGRGLQLLFYSVGIGQISSEVPQNLSASRPQDRQFILSSKKLLLSDSGFYLCACGGDTEAFFGQGTRLTVV.

This clone was counted at least ten times. Other DNA variants within this sample encode the same CDR3. This chain joins TRBV28 and TRBJ2-3; 9 nucleotides line up with TRBD1. J lost 2 bases, V lost 8 bases, and 14 bases had no gene match. This CDR3 spans 17 amino acids. CDR1 is MDHEN, CDR2 SYDVKM, per germline. The CDR3 is CASGPTRGTGFTDTQYF. The CDR3 DNA sequence: TGTGCCAGCGGCCCAACGAGAGGGACAGGGTTCACAGATACGCAGTATTTT. Full variable domain (outside the CDR3, taken from reference TRBV28 and TRBJ2-3): DVKVTQSSRYLVKRTGEKVFLECVQDMDHENMFWYRQDPGLGLRLIYFSYDVKMKEKGDIPEGYSVSREKKERFSLILESASTNQTSMYLCASGPTRGTGFTDTQYFGPGTRLTVL.

The chain carries TRBV28 and TRBJ2-3, with D perhaps TRBD1 or TRBD2 (6 bases each). Per the germline V gene, CDR1 is MDHEN and CDR2 is SYDVKM. There are 14 residues in the CDR3. Trimming pared 5 bases from V and 6 bases from J, leaving 15 bases between. CDR3 bases: TGTGCCAGCAGTAAAAGGGGGGCAGTGGATACGCAGTATTTT. Its protein product is CASSKRGAVDTQYF. Looking up the rest from reference TRBV28 and TRBJ2-3 gives the full variable domain: DVKVTQSSRYLVKRTGEKVFLECVQDMDHENMFWYRQDPGLGLRLIYFSYDVKMKEKGDIPEGYSVSREKKERFSLILESASTNQTSMYLCASSKRGAVDTQYFGPGTRLTVL.

In its sample, this clone was seen once. The genes are TRBV9 and TRBJ1-2, with 7 positions matching TRBD1. Germline CDR1 SGDLS, CDR2 YYNGEE. The CDR3 is 18 amino acids. The J segment lost 0 bases and the V segment lost 3 bases, leaving 14 bases of the junction unmatched. CDR3 amino acids: CASSDPRGQRVSNYGYTF. CDR3 nucleotides: TGTGCCAGCAGCGATCCTCGGGGACAGAGGGTTTCTAACTATGGCTACACCTTC. Complete variable domain (other parts from reference TRBV9 and TRBJ1-2): DSGVTQTPKHLITATGQRVTLRCSPRSGDLSVYWYQQSLDQGLQFLIQYYNGEERAKGNILERFSAQQFPDLHSELNLSSLELGDSALYFCASSDPRGQRVSNYGYTFGSGTRLTVV.

The chain uses TRBV2 and TRBJ2-2, with D possibly being TRBD1 (5 bases). The CDR3 spans 14 residues. Trimming took off 7 bases at V and 1 base at J, with 10 bases between the two ends. Germline V lookup: CDR1 SNHLY, CDR2 FYNNEI. CDR3 bases: TGTGCCAGCAAGGACAACTGGAACACCGGGGAGCTGTTTTTT. This codes for CASKDNWNTGELFF. Drawing the rest from reference TRBV2 and TRBJ2-2, the complete variable domain is EPEVTQTPSHQVTQMGQEVILRCVPISNHLYFYWYRQILGQKVEFLVSFYNNEISEKSEIFDDQFSVERPDGSNFTLKIRSTKLEDSAMYFCASKDNWNTGELFFGEGSRLTVL.

J is TRBJ2-1 and V is TRBV7-9; TRBD2 matches 8 bases. Germline CDR1 and CDR2: SEHNR and FQNEAQ (reference sequence). CDR3 length: 16 residues. Unmatched junction bases numbered 10, after V lost 2 bases and J lost 7 bases. This CDR3 reads CASSLWTTGGPNEQFF. The DNA of the CDR3 is TGTGCCAGCAGCTTATGGACTACGGGAGGGCCGAATGAGCAGTTCTTC.

The chain recombines TRBV7-3 with TRBJ2-3; D gene unclear. V lost 2 bases and J 2 bases, leaving 11 bases between the germline ends. The CDR3 covers 15 residues. Germline loops: CDR1 SGHTA, CDR2 FQGTGA. The CDR3: CASSLLQSSTDTQYF. CDR3 bases: TGTGCCAGCAGCTTATTACAGTCTTCCACAGATACGCAGTATTTT.

This clone was detected once. Different DNA sequences within this sample yield the same CDR3. The chain uses TRBV5-1 and TRBJ2-1; no firm D call. The germline gives CDR1 SGHRS, CDR2 YFSETQ. CDR3 size: 14 residues. With 0 bases removed from V and 3 bases from J, the gap between germline ends came to 7 bases. This chain's CDR3 is CASSLGQNYNEQFF. The CDR3 region has the DNA TGCGCCAGCAGCTTGGGCCAGAACTACAATGAGCAGTTCTTC.

The CDR3 nucleotides are TGTGCCAGCAGTCTCTTGCGGGACCCCACAGATACGCAGTATTTT. The encoded protein is CASSLLRDPTDTQYF. This chain connects TRBV2 to TRBJ2-3; D may be TRBD2 (6 bases). CDR3 length: 15 residues. Trimming removed 5 bases at V and 2 bases at J, with 14 bases between. Germline assignment: CDR1 SNHLY and CDR2 FYNNEI.

The rearrangement joins TRBV7-7 to TRBJ2-5; D is undetermined. Germline assignment: CDR1 SSHAT and CDR2 FNYEAQ (reference sequence). The CDR3 loop spans 13 amino acids. Trimming removed 1 base at V and 5 bases at J, with 8 bases between. The DNA of the CDR3 is TGTGCCAGCAGCTTAGGGGCTCGGGAGACCCAGTACTTC. It codes for CASSLGARETQYF.

As concerns this clone: This likely stems from a read error, as it lies one base from a far larger clone. Other nucleotide sequences in the sample specify the same CDR3. The chain employs TRBV6-5 and TRBJ2-1, with 8 nucleotides matching TRBD2. Germline CDR1 is MNHEY and CDR2 is SVGAGI. The CDR3 is made up of 13 amino acids. CDR3 residues: CASSYRGGYEQFF. CDR3 coding DNA: TGTGCTAGCAGTTACCGGGGGGGCTATGAGCAGTTCTTC.

By share, this clone ranks as medium-sized (0.01 to 0.1%). The same CDR3 can be traced to other DNA sequences in this sample. This chain uses TRBV30 with TRBJ2-5; TRBD1 is a possible D gene (5 bases). Deletions cut 0 bases from V and 1 base from J, with 12 bases between. The CDR3 contains 15 residues. In germline, CDR1 is GTSNPN, CDR2 SVGIG (reference sequence). CDR3 sequence reads: CAWSVLGHGQETQYF. The DNA of the CDR3 is TGTGCCTGGAGTGTACTCGGACACGGCCAAGAGACCCAGTACTTC.

For this clone: This specimen includes other DNA sequences encoding the same CDR3. The chain recombines TRBV2 with TRBJ2-2, with 10 bases fitting TRBD1. V dropped 8 bases and J dropped 8; count of bases not matched to a gene: 14. There are 16 residues in the CDR3. The germline V gene has CDR1 SNHLY and CDR2 FYNNEI. The CDR3 bases are TGTGCCAGCTCAGGGACAGGGGTCGGTCTCACAGGGGAGCTGTTTTTT. This encodes CASSGTGVGLTGELFF.

The J gene is TRBJ2-7, the V gene TRBV7-9, with D possibly called TRBD1 or TRBD2 (5 bases each). From germline, CDR1 is SEHNR and CDR2 FQNEAQ (reference sequence). V lost 3 bases to trimming and J lost 1 base, with 10 bases between them. The CDR3 runs to 14 residues. The CDR3 DNA reads as TGTGCCAGCAGCTTTTCCGGGGCGTCCTACGAGCAGTACTTC. It codes for CASSFSGASYEQYF.

V is TRBV5-1 and J is TRBJ2-1; D is perhaps TRBD2 (5 bases). From germline, CDR1 is SGHRS and CDR2 YFSETQ. The CDR3 runs 15 residues. Deletions cut 6 bases from V and 1 base from J, with 14 bases between. Written as DNA, the CDR3 is TGCGCCAGCAACCAGCCCCGGGGATCCTACAATGAGCAGTTCTTC. Its protein is CASNQPRGSYNEQFF.

This rearrangement joins TRBV28 to TRBJ2-1, with unresolved D. The CDR3 spans 13 residues. Looked up from germline, CDR1 is MDHEN and CDR2 is SYDVKM. V dropped 1 base and J dropped 5 bases, with 6 bases sitting between them. The CDR3 bases are TGTGCCAGCAGTTTATATCAAGACAATGAGCAGTTCTTC. Amino acid sequence: CASSLYQDNEQFF.

For this clone: Other DNA sequences from this sample encode an identical CDR3 as well. V usage is TRBV11-2 and J usage is TRBJ2-7; D might be TRBD2 (5 bases). V was clipped by 0 bases and J by 6 bases, with 9 bases between them. The CDR3 consists of 13 residues. CDR1 and CDR2 from the germline V gene are SGHAT and FQNNGV. The CDR3 DNA reads as TGTGCCAGCAGCTTAGATCTCGGGGTCGAGCAGTACTTC. Amino acids: CASSLDLGVEQYF.

The J gene is TRBJ1-2, the V gene TRBV11-1, with no clear D. V shed 0 bases and J shed 5 bases, with 13 bases lying between them. The length of the CDR3 is 15 residues. Per germline, CDR1 SGHAT and CDR2 FQDESV (reference sequence). This CDR3 reads CASSLAGTAGYGYTF. The CDR3 nucleotides are TGTGCCAGCAGCTTAGCTGGTACTGCGGGGTATGGCTACACCTTC.

On this clone: With a far larger clone one base away, a read error is the likely cause. The chain carries TRBV28 and TRBJ2-7; D is unclear. Germline CDR1 MDHEN, CDR2 SYDVKM. The CDR3 has 12 amino acids. The CDR3 bases are TGTACCAGCAGTTTCCAGAACTACGAGCAGTACTTC. Translated: CTSSFQNYEQYF.

The gene calls are TRBV11-2 and TRBJ2-5; 10 bases map to TRBD2. CDR1 is SGHAT and CDR2 is FQNNGV in the germline V gene. The CDR3 length is 15 residues. The V and J ends lost 1 base and 5 bases, in that order; junction bases with no gene match: 4. CDR3 coding DNA: TGTGCCAGCAGCTTAGGAAATAGCGGGGGGGAGACCCAGTACTTC. It codes for CASSLGNSGGETQYF.

Regarding this clone: At one end the junction does not follow the germline gene, possibly because of a read error. The CDR3 sequence: CASRSGLAGREQYF. CDR3 DNA sequence: TGTGCCAGCAGATCTGGACTAGCGGGCAGGGAGCAGTACTTC. The V gene is TRBV5-1, the J gene TRBJ2-7, with 11 bases aligning to TRBD2. Germline CDR1 and CDR2: SGHRS and YFSETQ. This CDR3 contains 14 residues.

This clone occurred many times. The J gene is TRBJ1-2, the V gene TRBV7-2; TRBD1 is a possible D gene (6 bases). The CDR3 loop spans 14 amino acids. Germline V gene lookup returns CDR1 SGHTA and CDR2 FQGNSA. V lost 4 bases, J lost 6 bases, and 15 bases lay in between. CDR3 residues: CASSSTGNRDGYTF. In DNA, the CDR3 is TGTGCCAGCAGCTCCACAGGGAATAGGGATGGCTACACCTTC.

A word on this clone: Given a far larger clone just one base away, this is likely a sequencing read error. The CDR3: CASSLTTWAHEQYF. The CDR3 DNA reads as TGTGCCAGCAGCTTAACAACATGGGCCCACGAGCAGTACTTC. V usage is TRBV7-2 and J usage is TRBJ2-7; no definite D call. Germline V lookup: CDR1 SGHTA, CDR2 FQGNSA. Trimming left V 2 bases short and J 5 bases short, with 13 bases between. This CDR3 contains 14 residues. Supplemented by reference TRBV7-2 and TRBJ2-7, the full variable domain reads GAGVSQSPSNKVTEKGKDVELRCDPISGHTALYWYRQSLGQGLEFLIYFQGNSAPDKSGLPSDRFSAERTGGSVSTLTIQRTQQEDSAVYLCASSLTTWAHEQYFGPGTRLTVT.

CDR3 DNA sequence: TGTGCCAGCAGCCAACAGGGGTTGGGCACCGGGGAGCTGTTTTTT. Translating it yields CASSQQGLGTGELFF. This chain uses TRBV11-2 with TRBJ2-2; 7 nucleotides match TRBD1. Unmatched junction bases numbered 7, after V lost 5 bases and J lost 4 bases. The CDR3 covers 15 residues. Germline V lookup: CDR1 SGHAT, CDR2 FQNNGV.